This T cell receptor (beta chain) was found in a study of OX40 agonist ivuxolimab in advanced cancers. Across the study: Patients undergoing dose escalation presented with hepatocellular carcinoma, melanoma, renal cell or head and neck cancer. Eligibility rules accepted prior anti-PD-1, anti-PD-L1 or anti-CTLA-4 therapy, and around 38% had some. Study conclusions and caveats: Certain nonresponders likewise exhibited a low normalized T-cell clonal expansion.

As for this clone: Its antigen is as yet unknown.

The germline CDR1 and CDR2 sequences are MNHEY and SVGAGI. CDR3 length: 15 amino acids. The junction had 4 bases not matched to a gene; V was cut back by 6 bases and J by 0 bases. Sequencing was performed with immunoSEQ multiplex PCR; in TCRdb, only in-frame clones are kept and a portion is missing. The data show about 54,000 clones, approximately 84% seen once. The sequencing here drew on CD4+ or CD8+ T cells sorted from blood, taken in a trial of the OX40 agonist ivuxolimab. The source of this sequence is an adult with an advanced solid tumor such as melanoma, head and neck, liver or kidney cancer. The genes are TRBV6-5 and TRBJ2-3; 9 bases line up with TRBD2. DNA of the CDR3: TGTGCCAGCAGCAAGCGGGGGGAAAGCACAGATACGCAGTATTTT. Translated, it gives CASSKRGESTDTQYF.